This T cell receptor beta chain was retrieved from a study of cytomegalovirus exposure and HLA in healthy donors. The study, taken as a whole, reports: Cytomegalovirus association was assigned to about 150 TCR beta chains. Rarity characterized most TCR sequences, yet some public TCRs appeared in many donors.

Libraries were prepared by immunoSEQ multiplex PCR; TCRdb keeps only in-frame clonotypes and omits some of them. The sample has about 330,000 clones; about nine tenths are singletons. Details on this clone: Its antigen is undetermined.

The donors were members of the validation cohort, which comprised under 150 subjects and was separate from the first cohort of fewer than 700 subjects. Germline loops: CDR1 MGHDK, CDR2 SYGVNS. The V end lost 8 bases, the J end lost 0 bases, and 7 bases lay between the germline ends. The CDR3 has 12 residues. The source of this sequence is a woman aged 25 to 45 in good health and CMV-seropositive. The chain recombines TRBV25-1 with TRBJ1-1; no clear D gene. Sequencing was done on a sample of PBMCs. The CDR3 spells CASGRMNTEAFF. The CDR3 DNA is TGTGCCAGCGGAAGAATGAACACTGAAGCTTTCTTT.